This TCR beta chain was captured by sequencing in a study of blood T cell repertoires in COVID-19. This clone was counted only a few times. Clones were read by immunoSEQ multiplex PCR, and TCRdb kept only the in-frame ones, dropping some. Found here are 250,000 to 300,000 clones, 75% to 95% of them singletons; the top ten hold roughly 1.1%. Participants were aged about 18 to 95 years, lived in under 30 US areas, and enrolled virtually. Per the germline V gene, CDR1 is MNHEY and CDR2 is SVGAGI. Germline trimming cut 6 bases from V and 10 bases from J; bases unmatched to any gene: 8. The CDR3 is made up of 15 amino acids.

The sample taken for sequencing was PBMCs or T cells enriched from blood (not recorded which). V gene TRBV6-5 combines with J gene TRBJ1-6; 11 bases are a match to TRBD1. The sequence was collected from a woman aged 25-40 years who had recovered from COVID-19. In DNA form, the CDR3 reads TGTGCCAGCAGACGTCCGGGACAGGGGGTATCACCCCTCCACTTT. Its protein is CASRRPGQGVSPLHF.